This T cell receptor beta chain was obtained from a study of T cell changes during pregnancy in multiple sclerosis. Profiling relied on immunoSEQ multiplex PCR, and the TCRdb table lists in-frame clones only, not all of them. The table has roughly 15,000 clones, around four fifths seen once. From germline, CDR1 is MNHEY and CDR2 SMNVEV (reference sequence). Trimming removed 5 bases from V and 4 bases from J; junction bases left unmatched: 5. This CDR3 region has 14 residues. Sequenced material: CD8+ T cells from peripheral blood mononuclear cells, taken in the second trimester of pregnancy. The chain is built from TRBV27 and TRBJ1-2; 9 bases map to TRBD1. The source of this sequence is a female donor in good health, enrolled as a control in a pregnancy study. The DNA for the CDR3 is TGTGCCAGCAGTCCCGGACAGGGGATCTATGGCTACACCTTC. Amino acids: CASSPGQGIYGYTF.